The T cell receptor beta chain described here comes from a study of T cell repertoires in cytomegalovirus infection. About the research overall: Evidence of both CMV infection and a matching HLA type came from public TCR beta signatures.

General study findings and limits: HLA-C-restricted, CMV-specific TCR beta clonotypes were dominant ex vivo. Cumulative frequency of public TCR beta families picked out carriers of CMV plus the relevant HLA.

The CDR3 has 15 amino acids. Trimming left V 3 bases short and J 0 bases short, with 10 bases between. Germline V gene sequence: CDR1 SGHDT, CDR2 YYEEEE. This clonotype has only a few counts. Its antigen is unidentified. TCRdb redid the calling of the reads with MiXCR, one entry per CDR3 protein. The profile shows roughly 130,000 distinct CDR3 sequences, 8% to 9% of them singletons. The sequenced material came from PBMCs. The chain recombines TRBV5-6 with TRBJ2-1; the D gene could be TRBD1 or TRBD2 (5 bases each). This receptor was identified in a human donor in good health (CMV status not recorded). Some clones in this sample may be carry-over from other donors' samples. The CDR3 DNA reads as TGTGCCAGCAGCTCCGGGACGACCTCCTACAATGAGCAGTTCTTC. Its translation: CASSSGTTSYNEQFF.